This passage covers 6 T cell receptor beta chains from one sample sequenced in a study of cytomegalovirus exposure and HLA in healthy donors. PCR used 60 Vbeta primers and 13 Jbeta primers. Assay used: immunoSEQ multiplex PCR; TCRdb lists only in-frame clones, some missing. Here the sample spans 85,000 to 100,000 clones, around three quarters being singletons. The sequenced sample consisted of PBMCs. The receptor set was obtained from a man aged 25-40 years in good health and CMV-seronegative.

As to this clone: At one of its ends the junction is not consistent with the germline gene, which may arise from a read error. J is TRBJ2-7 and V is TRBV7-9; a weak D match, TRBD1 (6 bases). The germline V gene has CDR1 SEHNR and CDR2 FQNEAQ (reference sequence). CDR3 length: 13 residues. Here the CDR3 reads CSSSLEGDYEQYF. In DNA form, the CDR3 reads TGTTCCAGCAGCTTAGAGGGGGACTACGAGCAGTACTTC.

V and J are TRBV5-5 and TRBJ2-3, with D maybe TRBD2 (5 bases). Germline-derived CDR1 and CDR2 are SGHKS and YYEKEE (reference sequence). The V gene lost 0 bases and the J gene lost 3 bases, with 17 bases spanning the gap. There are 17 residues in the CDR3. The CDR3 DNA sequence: TGTGCCAGCAGCTTGGACCCCTCCGGACTGACTACAGATACGCAGTATTTT. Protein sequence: CASSLDPSGLTTDTQYF.

This CDR3 is CSVRAGTGEHEQYF. CDR3 DNA: TGCAGCGTCCGAGCCGGGACAGGGGAGCATGAGCAGTACTTC. The rearrangement joins TRBV29-1 to TRBJ2-7; 10 bases are shared with TRBD1. Trimming cost V 6 bases and J 7 bases; bases outside gene matches: 12. The CDR3 spans 14 residues. Germline CDR1 is SQVTM and CDR2 is ANQGSEA.

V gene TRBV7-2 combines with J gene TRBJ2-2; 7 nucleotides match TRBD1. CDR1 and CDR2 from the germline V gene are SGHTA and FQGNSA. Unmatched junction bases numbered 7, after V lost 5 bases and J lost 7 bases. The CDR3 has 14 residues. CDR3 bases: TGTGCCAGCAGCACTACAGGGGCCGTCGGGGAGCTGTTTTTT. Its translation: CASSTTGAVGELFF.

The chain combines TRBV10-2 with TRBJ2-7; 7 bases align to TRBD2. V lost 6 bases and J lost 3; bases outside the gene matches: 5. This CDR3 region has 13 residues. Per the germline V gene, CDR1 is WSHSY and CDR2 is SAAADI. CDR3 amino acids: CASSEGLRYEQYF. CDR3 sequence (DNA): TGCGCCAGCAGCGAGGGACTACGCTACGAGCAGTACTTC.

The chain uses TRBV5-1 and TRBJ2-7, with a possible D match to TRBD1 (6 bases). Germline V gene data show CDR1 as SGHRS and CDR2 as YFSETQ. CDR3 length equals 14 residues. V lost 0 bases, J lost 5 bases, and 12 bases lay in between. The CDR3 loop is CASSLATGLDEQYF. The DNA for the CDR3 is TGCGCCAGCAGCTTGGCCACAGGGTTGGACGAGCAGTACTTC.